These 28 T cell receptor beta chains were sequenced from one sample in a study of T cell responses to AZD1222 COVID-19 vaccine. Here immunoSEQ multiplex PCR was the method, and the copy in TCRdb shows in-frame clones only, minus some. This repertoire shows approximately 110,000 clones, about nine tenths found once; its top ten account for roughly 4.5%. The material was peripheral blood, obtained on day 0 of AZD1222 vaccination. The receptors here all came from an adult in good health.

The chain's CDR3 is CAISGNHRGEHEQYF. In DNA form, the CDR3 reads TGTGCCATCAGTGGGAATCACAGGGGTGAACACGAGCAGTACTTC. V and J are TRBV10-3 and TRBJ2-7; 7 nucleotides line up with TRBD1. Germline CDR1 and CDR2: ENHRY and SYGVKD. V lost 4 bases and J lost 5; bases outside the gene matches: 11. There are 15 residues in the CDR3.

The gene calls are TRBV9 and TRBJ2-2; D remains ambiguous. Between the trimmed V and J ends, which lost 0 bases and 6 bases, there was a span of 18 bases. Germline CDR1 SGDLS, CDR2 YYNGEE. The CDR3 extends over 17 amino acids. The CDR3 loop reads CASSVAGSPSYAGELFF. As DNA, the CDR3 is TGTGCCAGCAGCGTAGCCGGCAGCCCCTCCTACGCCGGGGAGCTGTTTTTT.

This clone was detected only once. The chain is built from TRBV5-6 and TRBJ1-5, with D perhaps TRBD1 (6 bases). This CDR3 has 16 residues. Germline V gives CDR1 SGHDT, CDR2 YYEEEE. Trimming left V 3 bases short and J 0 bases short, with 13 bases between. CDR3 bases: TGTGCCAGCAGCTCTTTGGGGGGACATAGCAATCAGCCCCAGCATTTT. This translates into CASSSLGGHSNQPQHF. Combining the CDR3 with reference TRBV5-6 and TRBJ1-5 gives the whole variable domain DAGVTQSPTHLIKTRGQQVTLRCSPKSGHDTVSWYQQALGQGPQFIFQYYEEEERQRGNFPDRFSGHQFPNYSSELNVNALLLGDSALYLCASSSLGGHSNQPQHFGDGTRLSIL.

The gene calls are TRBV5-6 and TRBJ1-2; D might be TRBD1 (6 bases). The germline CDR1 and CDR2 sequences are SGHDT and YYEEEE. V lost 0 bases and J 4 bases, leaving 10 bases between the germline ends. The CDR3 totals 14 residues. CDR3 sequence: CASSLEARGYGYTF. The CDR3 DNA follows: TGTGCCAGCAGCTTGGAGGCCAGGGGCTATGGCTACACCTTC.

CDR3 sequence: CASSPRTSGSYNEQFF. The CDR3 DNA sequence: TGTGCCAGCAGTCCACGGACTAGCGGGAGTTACAATGAGCAGTTCTTC. This chain connects TRBV28 to TRBJ2-1, with TRBD2 identical over 13 bases. This CDR3 comprises 16 residues. Germline-derived CDR1 and CDR2 are MDHEN and SYDVKM. J lost 4 bases, V lost 5 bases, and 5 bases had no gene match. The whole variable domain, remainder taken from reference TRBV28 and TRBJ2-1, is DVKVTQSSRYLVKRTGEKVFLECVQDMDHENMFWYRQDPGLGLRLIYFSYDVKMKEKGDIPEGYSVSREKKERFSLILESASTNQTSMYLCASSPRTSGSYNEQFFGPGTRLTVL.

This clone appeared a single time. This chain links TRBV5-8 with TRBJ2-1, with 8 bases lining up with TRBD1. The junction had 11 bases not matched to a gene; V was cut back by 4 bases and J by 8 bases. This CDR3 is built from 15 residues. Germline CDR1 reads SGHTS; CDR2 reads YDEGEE. The chain's CDR3 is CASSPDRGRGDEQFF. Here the CDR3 DNA reads TGTGCCAGCAGCCCTGACAGGGGAAGGGGCGATGAGCAGTTCTTC.

This clone was detected only once. This rearrangement joins TRBV3-1 (or the pseudogene TRBV3-2) to TRBJ1-1; possibly TRBD1 for D (6 bases). Germline CDR1 is LGHDT and CDR2 is YNNKEL (reference sequence). This CDR3 is built from 14 residues. The ends were cut back, 1 base at V and 8 bases at J, with 14 bases in the middle. CDR3 bases: TGTGCCAGCAGCCAAGTGGCGGGGGGGACAGAAGCTTTCTTT. The encoded protein is CASSQVAGGTEAFF.

V usage is TRBV6-5 and J usage is TRBJ2-7; TRBD1 aligns across 8 bases. This CDR3 spans 15 amino acids. The V segment lost 0 bases and the J segment 5 bases; nucleotides outside the gene matches: 6. CDR1 is MNHEY, CDR2 SVGAGI, per germline. The CDR3 coding sequence is TGTGCCAGCAGTTACTCAGGACAGGGAGGAGACGAGCAGTACTTC. Residues: CASSYSGQGGDEQYF.

V and J are TRBV10-3 and TRBJ2-1, with 9 bases aligning to TRBD2. CDR3 length equals 15 residues. The V gene's germline CDR1 is ENHRY and CDR2 SYGVKD. The V and J ends lost 6 bases and 6 bases, in that order; junction bases with no gene match: 9. The CDR3: CAIRSGGGASNEQFF. In DNA, the CDR3 is TGTGCCATCAGGTCGGGCGGGGGGGCGAGCAATGAGCAGTTCTTC.

This rearrangement joins TRBV5-1 to TRBJ1-1; 7 bases agree with TRBD1. V was pared by 3 bases and J by 3 bases, with 5 bases of the junction left unmatched. CDR1 and CDR2 from the germline V gene are SGHRS and YFSETQ. The CDR3 totals 14 residues. The CDR3 sequence is CASSWGTEDTEAFF. The CDR3, as DNA: TGCGCCAGCAGCTGGGGGACAGAGGACACTGAAGCTTTCTTT. The entire variable domain, with the rest obtained from reference TRBV5-1 and TRBJ1-1, is as follows: KAGVTQTPRYLIKTRGQQVTLSCSPISGHRSVSWYQQTPGQGLQFLFEYFSETQRNKGNFPGRFSGRQFSNSRSEMNVSTLELGDSALYLCASSWGTEDTEAFFGQGTRLTVV.

This clone has only one observation. The chain has TRBV11-2 and TRBJ2-1; D uncertain. The ends were cut back, 5 bases at V and 0 bases at J, with 5 bases in the middle. The CDR3 totals 13 residues. The germline gives CDR1 SGHAT, CDR2 FQNNGV. The chain's CDR3 is CASSPSSYNEQFF. The CDR3 coding sequence is TGTGCCAGCAGCCCTTCCTCCTACAATGAGCAGTTCTTC.

A single count supports this clone. The chain couples TRBV2 to TRBJ1-5; no clear D gene. Trimming took 7 bases from V and 4 from J, leaving 17 bases between them. Germline V gene sequence: CDR1 SNHLY, CDR2 FYNNEI. The CDR3 contains 15 residues. CDR3 in amino acids: CASNGDTNTNQPQHF. Here the CDR3 DNA reads TGTGCCAGCAATGGTGACACCAATACTAATCAGCCCCAGCATTTT.

The chain carries TRBV29-1 and TRBJ2-1; TRBD1 might be the D (6 bases). Per germline, CDR1 SQVTM and CDR2 ANQGSEA. CDR3 length: 14 residues. V lost 8 bases and J lost 2, with 16 bases in between. This CDR3 reads CSSVGTPPYNEQFF. The DNA for the CDR3 is TGCAGCTCCGTGGGGACACCACCCTACAATGAGCAGTTCTTC.

The chain uses TRBV27 and TRBJ2-2; 9 positions agree with TRBD2. V shed 2 bases and J 4 bases; nucleotides not matched to a gene: 5. CDR1 MNHEY and CDR2 SMNVEV come from the germline V gene (reference sequence). This CDR3 comprises 16 residues. The CDR3 is CASSLTSGRFTGELFF. The CDR3 DNA reads TGTGCCAGCAGTTTAACGAGCGGGAGGTTCACCGGGGAGCTGTTTTTT.

The DNA of the CDR3 is TGTGCCAGCAGCTTGCCCCCGGGGGAGCTGTTTTTT. Translation: CASSLPPGELFF. The genes are TRBV3-1 (or the pseudogene TRBV3-2) and TRBJ2-2, with D uncertain. With 5 bases removed from V and 8 bases from J, the gap between germline ends came to 9 bases. In germline, CDR1 is LGHDT, CDR2 YNNKEL (reference sequence). The CDR3 covers 12 residues.

The CDR3 nucleotides are TGTGCCAGCAGCGGGACTAGTACGGCTTACGAGCAGTACTTC. This codes for CASSGTSTAYEQYF. This sequence joins TRBV5-6 and TRBJ2-7, with 8 positions matching TRBD2. V lost 4 bases and J lost 4; bases outside the gene matches: 7. CDR3 size: 14 residues. Germline CDR1 is SGHDT and CDR2 is YYEEEE.

V and J are TRBV5-1 and TRBJ2-1, with D perhaps matching TRBD2 (5 bases). This CDR3 spans 13 amino acids. V lost 6 bases to trimming and J lost 6 bases, with 13 bases between them. Germline V gives CDR1 SGHRS, CDR2 YFSETQ. CDR3 loop: CASKEPGGNEQFF. Here the CDR3 DNA reads TGCGCCAGCAAAGAACCAGGAGGCAATGAGCAGTTCTTC.

This chain uses TRBV7-3 with TRBJ2-1; 8 bases agree with TRBD2. The ends lost 5 bases at V and 9 bases at J; junction bases unmatched: 9. The CDR3 is made up of 14 amino acids. Germline CDR1 and CDR2: SGHTA and FQGTGA. The CDR3 nucleotides read TGTGCCAGCAGCCCCGTGGGCAGCGGGGGTGAGCAGTTCTTC. Its protein product is CASSPVGSGGEQFF.

This clone occurred once. This CDR3 reads CASSGFPRAFF. DNA for the CDR3: TGTGCCAGCAGCGGTTTCCCCCGGGCTTTCTTT. This sequence joins TRBV13 and TRBJ1-1; D unclear. CDR1 is PRHDT and CDR2 is FYEKMQ in the germline V gene (reference sequence). V gave up 5 bases and J gave up 11 bases, with 12 bases separating them. The CDR3 spans 11 residues.

This rearrangement joins TRBV6-5 to TRBJ2-7; D is perhaps TRBD2 (6 bases). There are 16 residues in the CDR3. Trimming removed 0 bases at V and 3 bases at J, with 15 bases between. Germline V gene sequence: CDR1 MNHEY, CDR2 SVGAGI. This chain's CDR3 is CASSYSKGAGNYEQYF. The CDR3 DNA is TGTGCCAGCAGTTACTCGAAAGGGGCGGGGAACTACGAGCAGTACTTC.

The chain is built from TRBV12-3 or TRBV12-4 and TRBJ1-2; D perhaps matches TRBD1 (5 bases). The CDR3 runs to 13 residues. V lost 3 bases and J 4 bases, leaving 9 bases between the germline ends. CDR3 DNA sequence: TGTGCCAGCAGTTTGGGGGTTGGCTATGGCTACACCTTC. Its protein is CASSLGVGYGYTF.

The rearrangement joins TRBV9 to TRBJ1-1, with 10 bases matching TRBD1. Germline lookup yields CDR1 SGDLS and CDR2 YYNGEE. This CDR3 is built from 15 residues. Germline trimming cut 4 bases from V and 5 bases from J; bases unmatched to any gene: 8. CDR3 loop: CASSFGGTGETEAFF. CDR3 DNA: TGTGCCAGCAGCTTTGGGGGGACAGGGGAGACTGAAGCTTTCTTT. The full variable domain, with the rest looked up from reference TRBV9 and TRBJ1-1, is DSGVTQTPKHLITATGQRVTLRCSPRSGDLSVYWYQQSLDQGLQFLIQYYNGEERAKGNILERFSAQQFPDLHSELNLSSLELGDSALYFCASSFGGTGETEAFFGQGTRLTVV.

Written as DNA, the CDR3 is TGCGCCAGCAGTTTGGGGTCATCCTACGAGCAGTACTTC. Its translation is CASSLGSSYEQYF. The chain is built from TRBV10-1 and TRBJ2-7, with no clear D. Trimming took 5 bases from V and 1 from J, leaving 9 bases between them. The CDR3 has 13 residues. CDR1 WNHNN and CDR2 SYGVQD come from the germline V gene (reference sequence).

This chain connects TRBV30 to TRBJ2-7; 9 nucleotides line up with TRBD1. The CDR3 spans 13 residues. The germline V gene encodes CDR1 GTSNPN and CDR2 SVGIG (reference sequence). V was clipped by 4 bases and J by 3 bases; unmatched bases: 4. The CDR3 nucleotides read TGTGCCTGGAAGGACAGGGGTTTCTACGAGCAGTACTTC. It specifies CAWKDRGFYEQYF.

This clone was counted a single time. The V call is TRBV4-2, the J call TRBJ1-5, with D unresolved. Germline CDR1 and CDR2: LGHNA and YNFKEQ. With 0 bases removed from V and 0 bases from J, the gap between germline ends came to 18 bases. This CDR3 has 19 residues. This CDR3 is CASSQEGSPKDYSNQPQHF. The CDR3, as DNA: TGTGCCAGCAGCCAAGAGGGCAGCCCTAAGGACTATAGCAATCAGCCCCAGCATTTT.

This clone has a single count. This chain uses TRBV4-1 with TRBJ2-7, with 7 bases lining up with TRBD1. The germline gives CDR1 MGHRA, CDR2 YSYEKL. This CDR3 comprises 16 residues. V trimming: 1 base; J trimming: 0 bases; junction bases outside the gene matches: 6. CDR3 sequence (DNA): TGCGCCAGCAGCCAAGTGAACAGGGGCCACTCCTACGAGCAGTACTTC. Protein sequence: CASSQVNRGHSYEQYF.

V is TRBV7-8 and J is TRBJ1-2; 7 nucleotides match TRBD1. The CDR3 has 15 residues. Per germline, CDR1 SGHVS and CDR2 FQNEAQ. V was clipped by 1 base and J by 3 bases; unmatched bases: 5. For the CDR3, the DNA is TGTGCCAGCAGCTTAGGGATAGGGGGCCACTATGGCTACACCTTC. This translates into CASSLGIGGHYGYTF.

This chain uses TRBV19 with TRBJ1-6; 10 nucleotides align to TRBD1. J was trimmed by 8 bases and V by 3 bases; bases with no gene match: 7. CDR3 size: 16 residues. In germline, CDR1 is LNHDA, CDR2 SQIVND (reference sequence). This CDR3 reads CASSILGQGYHSPLHF. For the CDR3, the DNA is TGTGCCAGTAGTATCTTGGGACAGGGGTATCATTCACCCCTCCACTTT.